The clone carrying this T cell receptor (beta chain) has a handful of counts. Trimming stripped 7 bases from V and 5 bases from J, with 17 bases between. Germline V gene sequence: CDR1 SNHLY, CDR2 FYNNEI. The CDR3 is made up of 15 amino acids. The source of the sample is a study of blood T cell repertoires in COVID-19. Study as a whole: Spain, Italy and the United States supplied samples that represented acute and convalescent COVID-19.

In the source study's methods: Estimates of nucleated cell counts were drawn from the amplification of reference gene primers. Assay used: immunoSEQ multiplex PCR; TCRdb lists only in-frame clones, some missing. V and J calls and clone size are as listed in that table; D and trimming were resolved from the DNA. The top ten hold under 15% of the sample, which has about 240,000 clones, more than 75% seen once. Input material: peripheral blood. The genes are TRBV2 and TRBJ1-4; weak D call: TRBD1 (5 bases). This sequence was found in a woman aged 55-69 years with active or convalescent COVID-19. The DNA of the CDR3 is TGTGCCAGCAAAGCGGGAAGGGGTCGGAATGAAAAACTGTTTTTT. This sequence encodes CASKAGRGRNEKLFF.